These T cell receptor beta chains were read from a single sample in a study of shared clonotypes between healthy human individuals. Some clones are missing from TCRdb's copy, which holds only in-frame ones; the method was immunoSEQ multiplex PCR. This table has about 600,000 clones, more than 95% appearing once. The sample taken for sequencing was naive CD4+ T cells sorted from blood. The receptors stem from a woman aged 30 to 39 in good health. The CDR3 runs from the conserved cysteine through the conserved F or W. The order of the fields is CDR3 length, V gene, CDR3 protein.

11	TRBV6-5	CASSYMGGYTF
14	TRBV7-3	CASSYSGQGYEQYF
13	TRBV7-2	CASSFTGDDTQYF
13	TRBV4-1	CASSQRGPETQYF
13	TRBV28	CASTTDASYEQYF
13	TRBV7-9	CAIWTSVRDEQFF
13	TRBV27	CASSPGTGTEAFF
16	TRBV19	CASSSGPGITYNEQFF
15	TRBV19	CASKQDRVIGQPQHF
14	TRBV14	CASSQPGRGYEQYF
14	TRBV2	CASRGTGNTGELFF
15	TRBV2	CASSGFVGGNQPQHF
14	TRBV10-2	CAGGGGNTRAEAFF
15	TRBV5-1	CASSLVGSANYGYTF
17	TRBV15	CATSRVLIREETDTQYF
13	TRBV7-9	CASSPQPENAQYF
15	TRBV2	CASSEGLAGVDTQYF
15	TRBV6-5	CASSYDRGPYNEQFF
16	TRBV5-6	CASSLDRGETYNEQFF
12	TRBV18	CASSLGQGEAFF
13	TRBV13	CASSLRGSYGYTF
16	TRBV11-2	CASNNYFDGTGGELFF
13	TRBV18	CASSGQPNTEAFF
11	TRBV28	CASSRPRELFF
17	TRBV9	CASSTRSLGQGRSPLHF
12	TRBV28	CASSPVGGEAFF
14	TRBV4-1	CASSPGLNSYEQYF
19	TRBV21-1	CASSKRLDRGPHGNQPQHF
17	TRBV27	CASSQSSGTSGISEQFF
16	TRBV6-6	CASSNRVVEFPGELFF
18	TRBV4-2	CASSQRRHGSSGANVLTF
13	TRBV5-5	CASSFGDQETQYF
15	TRBV28	CASSLAGRSIGELFF
14	TRBV7-2	CASSLSGGVTEAFF
14	TRBV5-1	CASSLGQPAYEQYF
15	TRBV28	CASSQIDRNNSPLHF
14	TRBV6-6	CASSSGGGNQPQHF
15	TRBV21-1	CASKTGTGAYNEQFF
18	TRBV13	CASSLASVLAGGGETQYF
16	TRBV19	CASSTPIAGQYNEQFF